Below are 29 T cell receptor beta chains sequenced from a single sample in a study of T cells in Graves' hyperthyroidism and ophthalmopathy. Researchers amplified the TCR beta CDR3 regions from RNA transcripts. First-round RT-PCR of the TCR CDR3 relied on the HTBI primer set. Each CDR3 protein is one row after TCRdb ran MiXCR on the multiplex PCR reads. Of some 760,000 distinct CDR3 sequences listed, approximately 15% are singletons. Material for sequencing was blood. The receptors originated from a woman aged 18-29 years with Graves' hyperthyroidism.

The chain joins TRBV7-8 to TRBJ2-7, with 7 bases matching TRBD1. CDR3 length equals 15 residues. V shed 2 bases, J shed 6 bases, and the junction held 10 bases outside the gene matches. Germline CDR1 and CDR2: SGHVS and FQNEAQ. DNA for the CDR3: TGTGCCAGCAGCTTACTCCGGGTCAGGGGGACCGAGCAGTACTTC. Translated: CASSLLRVRGTEQYF. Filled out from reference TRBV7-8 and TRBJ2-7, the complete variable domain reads GAGVSQSPRYKVAKRGQDVALRCDPISGHVSLFWYQQALGQGPEFLTYFQNEAQLDKSGLPSDRFFAERPEGSVSTLKIQRTQQEDSAVYLCASSLLRVRGTEQYFGPGTRLTVT.

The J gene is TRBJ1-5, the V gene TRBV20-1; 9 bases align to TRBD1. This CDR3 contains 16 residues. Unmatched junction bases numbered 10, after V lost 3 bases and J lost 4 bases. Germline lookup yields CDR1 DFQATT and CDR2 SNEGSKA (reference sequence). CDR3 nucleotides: TGCAGTGCTAGCATTACAGGGGGCTTTAGGAATCAGCCCCAGCATTTT. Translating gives CSASITGGFRNQPQHF.

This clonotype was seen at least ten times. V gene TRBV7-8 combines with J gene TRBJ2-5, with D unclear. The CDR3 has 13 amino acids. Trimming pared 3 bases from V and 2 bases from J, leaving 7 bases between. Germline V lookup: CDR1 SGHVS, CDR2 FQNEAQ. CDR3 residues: CASSLGTQETQYF. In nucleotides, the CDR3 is TGTGCCAGCAGCTTGGGCACGCAAGAGACCCAGTACTTC.

The CDR3, as DNA: TGTGCCAGCAGCTTTACTGATCGAGACGGAGCTTTCTTT. It is translated as CASSFTDRDGAFF. This chain uses TRBV12-3 or TRBV12-4 with TRBJ1-1; D is unclear. Trimming left V 6 bases short and J 10 bases short, with 18 bases between. The CDR3 covers 13 residues.

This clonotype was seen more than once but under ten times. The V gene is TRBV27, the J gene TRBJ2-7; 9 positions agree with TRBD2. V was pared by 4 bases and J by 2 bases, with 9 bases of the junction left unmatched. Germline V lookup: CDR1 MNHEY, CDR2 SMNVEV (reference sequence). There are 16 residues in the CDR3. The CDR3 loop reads CASSSARAGGTYEQYF. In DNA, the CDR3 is TGTGCCAGCAGTTCGGCCCGAGCGGGAGGAACCTACGAGCAGTACTTC.

The CDR3 region has the DNA TGTGCCTCGGAAAGCGGGATAGGGTACAATGAGCAGTTCTTC. This translates into CASESGIGYNEQFF. This rearrangement joins TRBV30 to TRBJ2-1, with TRBD2 matching over 7 bases. Germline V gives CDR1 GTSNPN, CDR2 SVGIG (reference sequence). The trim removed 7 bases at V and 4 bases at J, leaving 10 bases unmatched. The length of the CDR3 is 14 residues.

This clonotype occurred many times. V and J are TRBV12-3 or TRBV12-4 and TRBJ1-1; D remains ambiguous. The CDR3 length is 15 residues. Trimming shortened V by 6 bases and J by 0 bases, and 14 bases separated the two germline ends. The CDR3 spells CASSRRWVLNTEAFF. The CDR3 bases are TGTGCCAGCAGCCGACGTTGGGTTCTGAACACTGAAGCTTTCTTT.

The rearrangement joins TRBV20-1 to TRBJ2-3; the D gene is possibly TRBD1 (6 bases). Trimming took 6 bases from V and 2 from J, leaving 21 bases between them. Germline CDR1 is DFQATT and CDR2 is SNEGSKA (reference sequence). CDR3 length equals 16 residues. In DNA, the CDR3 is TGCAGTGCCTACCGGCTGGGTACAGGGCCCACAGATACGCAGTATTTT. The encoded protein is CSAYRLGTGPTDTQYF.

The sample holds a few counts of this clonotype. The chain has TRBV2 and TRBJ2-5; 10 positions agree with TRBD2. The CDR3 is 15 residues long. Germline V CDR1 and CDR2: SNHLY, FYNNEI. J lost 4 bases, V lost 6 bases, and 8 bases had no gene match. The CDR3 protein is CASRQLAGPAETQYF. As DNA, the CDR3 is TGTGCCAGCAGGCAACTAGCGGGGCCGGCAGAGACCCAGTACTTC.

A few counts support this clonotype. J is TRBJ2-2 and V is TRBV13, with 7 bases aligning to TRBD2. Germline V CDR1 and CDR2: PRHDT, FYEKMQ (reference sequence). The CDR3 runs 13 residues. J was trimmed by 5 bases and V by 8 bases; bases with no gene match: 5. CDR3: CASGLAVTGELFF. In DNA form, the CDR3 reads TGTGCCAGCGGGCTAGCGGTTACCGGGGAGCTGTTTTTT.

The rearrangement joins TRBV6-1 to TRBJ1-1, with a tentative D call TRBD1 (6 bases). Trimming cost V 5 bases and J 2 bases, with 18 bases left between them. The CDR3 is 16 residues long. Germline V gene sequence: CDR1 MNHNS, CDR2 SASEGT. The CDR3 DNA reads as TGTGCCAGCAGTTACTCAGGGGCGCACAGAAACACTGAAGCTTTCTTT. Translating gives CASSYSGAHRNTEAFF.

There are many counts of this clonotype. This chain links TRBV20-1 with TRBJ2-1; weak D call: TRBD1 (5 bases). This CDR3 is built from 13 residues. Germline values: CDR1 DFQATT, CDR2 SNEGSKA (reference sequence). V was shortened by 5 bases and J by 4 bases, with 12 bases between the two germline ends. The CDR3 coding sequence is TGCAGTGCTGGGGAAAACAGGTACAATGAGCAGTTCTTC. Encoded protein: CSAGENRYNEQFF.

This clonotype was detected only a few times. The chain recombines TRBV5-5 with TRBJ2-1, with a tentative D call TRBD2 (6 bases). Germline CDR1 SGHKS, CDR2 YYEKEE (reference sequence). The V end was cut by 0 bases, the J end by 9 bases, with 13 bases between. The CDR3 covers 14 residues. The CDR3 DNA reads TGTGCCAGCAGCTTGGTGGTAGCGGCGAGTGAGCAGTTCTTC. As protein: CASSLVVAASEQFF.

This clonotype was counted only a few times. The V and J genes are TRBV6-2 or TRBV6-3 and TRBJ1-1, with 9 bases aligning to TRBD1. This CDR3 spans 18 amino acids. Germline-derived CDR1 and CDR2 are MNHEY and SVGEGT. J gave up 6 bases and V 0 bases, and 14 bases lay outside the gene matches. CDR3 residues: CASSYSAGQGGIKAEAFF. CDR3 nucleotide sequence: TGTGCCAGCAGTTACTCGGCGGGACAGGGTGGGATTAAGGCTGAAGCTTTCTTT.

CDR3 sequence reads: CASSGRAGVTGELFF. In DNA, the CDR3 is TGTGCCAGTAGCGGGAGGGCCGGGGTCACCGGGGAGCTGTTTTTT. The chain carries TRBV2 and TRBJ2-2; TRBD2 matches at 11 bases. Trimming removed 9 bases from V and 4 bases from J; junction bases left unmatched: 7. Germline V gene data show CDR1 as SNHLY and CDR2 as FYNNEI. The CDR3 is made up of 15 amino acids.

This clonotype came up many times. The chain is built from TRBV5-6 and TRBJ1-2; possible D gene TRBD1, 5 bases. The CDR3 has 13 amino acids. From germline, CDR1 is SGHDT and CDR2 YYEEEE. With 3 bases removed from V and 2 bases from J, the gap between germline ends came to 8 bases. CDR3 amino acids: CASSYTGNYGYTF. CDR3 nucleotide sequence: TGTGCCAGCAGCTACACAGGAAACTATGGCTACACCTTC.

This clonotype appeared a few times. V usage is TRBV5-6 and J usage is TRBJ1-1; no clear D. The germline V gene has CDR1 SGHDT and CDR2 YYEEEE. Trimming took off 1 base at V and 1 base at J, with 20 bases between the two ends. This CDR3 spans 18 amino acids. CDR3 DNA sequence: TGTGCCAGCAGCTTGCCGGATTTAGCTGGACGTCCGAACACTGAAGCTTTCTTT. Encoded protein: CASSLPDLAGRPNTEAFF.

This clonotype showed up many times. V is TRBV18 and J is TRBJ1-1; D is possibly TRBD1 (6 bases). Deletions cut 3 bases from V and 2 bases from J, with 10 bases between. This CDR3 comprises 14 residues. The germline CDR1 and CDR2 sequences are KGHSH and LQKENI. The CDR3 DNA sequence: TGTGCCAGCTCACCGGACAGTATAAACACTGAAGCTTTCTTT. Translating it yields CASSPDSINTEAFF.

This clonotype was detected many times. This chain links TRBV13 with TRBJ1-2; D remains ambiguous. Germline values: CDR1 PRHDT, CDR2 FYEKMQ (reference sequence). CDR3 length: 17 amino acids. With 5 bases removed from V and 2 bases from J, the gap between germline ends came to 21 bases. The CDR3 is CASSVTSYPMANYGYTF. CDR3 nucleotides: TGTGCCAGCAGCGTTACTTCATACCCCATGGCCAACTATGGCTACACCTTC.

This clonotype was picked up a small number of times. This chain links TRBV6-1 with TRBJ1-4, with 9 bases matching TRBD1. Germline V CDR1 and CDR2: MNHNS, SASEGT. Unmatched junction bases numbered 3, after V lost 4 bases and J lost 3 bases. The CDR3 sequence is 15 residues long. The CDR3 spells CASSGTGEANEKLFF. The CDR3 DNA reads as TGTGCCAGCAGTGGGACAGGGGAGGCTAATGAAAAACTGTTTTTT.

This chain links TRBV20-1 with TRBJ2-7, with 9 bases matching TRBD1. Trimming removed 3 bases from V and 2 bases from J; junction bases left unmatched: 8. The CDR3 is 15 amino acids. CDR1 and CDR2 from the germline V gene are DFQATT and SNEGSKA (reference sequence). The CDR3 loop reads CSARYTGGSTYEQYF. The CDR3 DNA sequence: TGCAGTGCTAGGTATACAGGGGGCTCGACCTACGAGCAGTACTTC.

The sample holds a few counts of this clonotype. The CDR3: CASSPGGRPANTEAFF. DNA of the CDR3: TGTGCCAGTAGCCCTGGAGGCAGACCGGCGAACACTGAAGCTTTCTTT. The chain is built from TRBV19 and TRBJ1-1; D remains unclear. Germline assignment: CDR1 LNHDA and CDR2 SQIVND (reference sequence). The CDR3 loop spans 16 amino acids. V was shortened by 6 bases and J by 1 base, with 18 bases between the two germline ends. The full variable domain, rest sourced from reference TRBV19 and TRBJ1-1, is DGGITQSPKYLFRKEGQNVTLSCEQNLNHDAMYWYRQDPGQGLRLIYYSQIVNDFQKGDIAEGYSVSREKKESFPLTVTSAQKNPTAFYLCASSPGGRPANTEAFFGQGTRLTVV.

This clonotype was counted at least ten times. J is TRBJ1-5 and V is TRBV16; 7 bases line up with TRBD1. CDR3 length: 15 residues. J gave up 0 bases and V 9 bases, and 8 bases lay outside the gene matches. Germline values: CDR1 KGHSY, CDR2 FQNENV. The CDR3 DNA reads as TGTGCCAGTCTCCGGGACAGAGTTAGCAATCAGCCCCAGCATTTT. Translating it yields CASLRDRVSNQPQHF.

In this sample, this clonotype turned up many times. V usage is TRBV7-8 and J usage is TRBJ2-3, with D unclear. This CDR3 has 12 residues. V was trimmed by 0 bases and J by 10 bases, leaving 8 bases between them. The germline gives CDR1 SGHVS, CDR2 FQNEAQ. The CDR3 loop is CASSLAFISQYF. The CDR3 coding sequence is TGTGCCAGCAGCTTAGCGTTTATCTCGCAGTATTTT. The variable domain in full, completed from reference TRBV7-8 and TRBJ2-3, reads GAGVSQSPRYKVAKRGQDVALRCDPISGHVSLFWYQQALGQGPEFLTYFQNEAQLDKSGLPSDRFFAERPEGSVSTLKIQRTQQEDSAVYLCASSLAFISQYFGPGTRLTVL.

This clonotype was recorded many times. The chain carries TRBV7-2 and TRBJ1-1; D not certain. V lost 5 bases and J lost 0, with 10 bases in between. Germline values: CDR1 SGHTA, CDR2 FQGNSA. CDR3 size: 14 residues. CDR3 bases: TGTGCCAGCAGCATTAGGATTTTGAACACTGAAGCTTTCTTT. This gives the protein CASSIRILNTEAFF.

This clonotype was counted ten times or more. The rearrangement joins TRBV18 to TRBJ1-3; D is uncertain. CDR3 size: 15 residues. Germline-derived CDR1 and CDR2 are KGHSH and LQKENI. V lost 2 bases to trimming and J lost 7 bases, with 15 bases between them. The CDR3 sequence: CASSPSIPHGNTIYF. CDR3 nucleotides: TGTGCCAGCTCACCATCAATCCCTCACGGGAACACCATATATTTT.

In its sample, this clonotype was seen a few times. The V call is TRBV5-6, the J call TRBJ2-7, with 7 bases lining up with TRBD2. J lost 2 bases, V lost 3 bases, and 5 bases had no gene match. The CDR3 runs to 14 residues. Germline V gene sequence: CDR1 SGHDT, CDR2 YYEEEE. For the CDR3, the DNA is TGTGCCAGCAGCTCCTTGGGGGGGGCCTACGAGCAGTACTTC. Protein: CASSSLGGAYEQYF.

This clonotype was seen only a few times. Here the CDR3 reads CASSPGQGIINTEAFF. CDR3 coding DNA: TGTGCCAGCAGTCCTGGACAGGGGATAATTAACACTGAAGCTTTCTTT. V and J are TRBV2 and TRBJ1-1, with 9 bases lining up with TRBD1. The V gene end was trimmed by 5 bases and the J gene end by 2 bases; junction bases not matched to a gene: 9. This CDR3 has 16 amino acids. Looked up from germline, CDR1 is SNHLY and CDR2 is FYNNEI.

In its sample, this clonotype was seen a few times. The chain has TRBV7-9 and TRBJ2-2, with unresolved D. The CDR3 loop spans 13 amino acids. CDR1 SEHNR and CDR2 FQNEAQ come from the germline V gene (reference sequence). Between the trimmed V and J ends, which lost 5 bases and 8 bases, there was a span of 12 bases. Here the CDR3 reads CASSQSSRGELFF. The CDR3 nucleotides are TGTGCCAGCAGCCAGAGTAGCCGAGGGGAGCTGTTTTTT.